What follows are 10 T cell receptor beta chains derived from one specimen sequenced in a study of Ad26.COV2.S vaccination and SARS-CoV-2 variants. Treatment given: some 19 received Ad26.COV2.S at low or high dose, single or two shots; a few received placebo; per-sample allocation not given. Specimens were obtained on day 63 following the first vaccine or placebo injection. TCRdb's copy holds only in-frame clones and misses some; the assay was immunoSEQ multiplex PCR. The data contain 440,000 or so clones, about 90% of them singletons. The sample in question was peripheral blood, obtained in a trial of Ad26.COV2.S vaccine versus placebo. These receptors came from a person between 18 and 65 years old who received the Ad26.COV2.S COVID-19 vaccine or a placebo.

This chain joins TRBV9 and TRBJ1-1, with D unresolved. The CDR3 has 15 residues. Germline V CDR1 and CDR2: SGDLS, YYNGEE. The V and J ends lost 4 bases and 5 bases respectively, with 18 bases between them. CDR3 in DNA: TGTGCCAGCAGCCGGCATGTTGAGTTGAGGACTGAAGCTTTCTTT. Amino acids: CASSRHVELRTEAFF.

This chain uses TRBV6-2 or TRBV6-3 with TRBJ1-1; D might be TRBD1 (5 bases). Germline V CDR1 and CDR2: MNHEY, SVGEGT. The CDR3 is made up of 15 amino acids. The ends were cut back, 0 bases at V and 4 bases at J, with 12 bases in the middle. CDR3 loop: CASSYSSMGGTEAFF. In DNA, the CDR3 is TGTGCCAGCAGTTACTCGAGTATGGGGGGCACTGAAGCTTTCTTT.

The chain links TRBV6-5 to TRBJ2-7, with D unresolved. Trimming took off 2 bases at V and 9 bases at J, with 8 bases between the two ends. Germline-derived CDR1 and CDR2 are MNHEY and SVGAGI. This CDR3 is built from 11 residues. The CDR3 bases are TGTGCCAGCAGTTACGGCCCGGGGCAGTACTTC. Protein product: CASSYGPGQYF.

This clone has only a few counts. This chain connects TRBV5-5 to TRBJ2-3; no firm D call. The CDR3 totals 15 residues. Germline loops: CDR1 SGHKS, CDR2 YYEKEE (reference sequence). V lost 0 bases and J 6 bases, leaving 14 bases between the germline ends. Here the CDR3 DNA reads TGTGCCAGCAGCTTGGACGGCCTCGGGTTGGATACGCAGTATTTT. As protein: CASSLDGLGLDTQYF.

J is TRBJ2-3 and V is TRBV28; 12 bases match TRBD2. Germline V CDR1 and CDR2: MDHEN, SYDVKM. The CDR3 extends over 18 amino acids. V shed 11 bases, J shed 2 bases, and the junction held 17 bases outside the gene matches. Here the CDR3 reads CASGGTSGGLTITDTQYF. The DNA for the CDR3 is TGTGCCTCGGGGGGCACTAGCGGGGGGCTTACTATCACAGATACGCAGTATTTT.

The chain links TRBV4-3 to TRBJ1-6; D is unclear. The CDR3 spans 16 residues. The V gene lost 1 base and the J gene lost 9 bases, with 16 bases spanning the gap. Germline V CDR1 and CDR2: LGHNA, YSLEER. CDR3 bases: TGCGCCAGCAGCCAAGGCGAAACACGAGGCATTTCACCCCTCCACTTT. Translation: CASSQGETRGISPLHF.

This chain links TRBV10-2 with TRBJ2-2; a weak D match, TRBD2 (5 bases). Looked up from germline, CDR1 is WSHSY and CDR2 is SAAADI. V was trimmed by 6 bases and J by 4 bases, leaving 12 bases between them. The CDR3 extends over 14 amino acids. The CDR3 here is CASRERASTGELFF. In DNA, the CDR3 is TGCGCCAGCAGGGAGAGGGCGTCCACCGGGGAGCTGTTTTTT.

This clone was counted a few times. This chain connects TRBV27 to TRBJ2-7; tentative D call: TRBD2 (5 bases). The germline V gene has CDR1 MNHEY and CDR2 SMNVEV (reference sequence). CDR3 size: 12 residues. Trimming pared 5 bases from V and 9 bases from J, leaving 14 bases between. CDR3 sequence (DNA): TGTGCCAGCAGTGGCCTAGGAGGTCGGCAGTACTTC. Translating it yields CASSGLGGRQYF.

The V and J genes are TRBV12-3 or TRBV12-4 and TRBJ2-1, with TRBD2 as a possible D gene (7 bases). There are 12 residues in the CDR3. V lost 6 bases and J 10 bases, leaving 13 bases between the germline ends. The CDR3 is CASRTKGGEQFF. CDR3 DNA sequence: TGTGCCAGCAGGACAAAGGGGGGGGAGCAGTTCTTC.

The CDR3 DNA is TGTGCCAGACGGAATTCTGGGGCCAACGTCCTGACTTTC. This gives the protein CARRNSGANVLTF. This sequence joins TRBV2 and TRBJ2-6; no definite D call. V was pared by 9 bases and J by 1 base, with 7 bases between. This CDR3 is 13 amino acids long. Germline CDR1 SNHLY, CDR2 FYNNEI.